The 8 T cell receptor beta chains below all came from one sample that was sequenced in a study of human T cells and chemical hapten exposure. Documented time point: pre-sensitization, week 0. Treatment given: therapeutic diphenylcyclopropenone sensitization with weekly scalp DPC. Using its own MiXCR run on the RACE reads, TCRdb lists one record per CDR3 protein. The sample has 84,000 or so distinct CDR3 sequences, over 6.5% seen once. Sequencing was performed on whole blood, taken in connection with sensitization to the hapten diphenylcyclopropenone (DPC). The receptors come from a man aged 40-49 years with alopecia areata. Some clones in this sample may be carry-over from other donors' samples.

There are many counts of this clonotype. The V and J genes are TRBV21-1 and TRBJ2-7. TRBV21-1 is labeled a pseudogene. The CDR3 totals 13 residues. CDR3 nucleotide sequence: TGTGCCAGCAGCAAATCATGGCGGACGGCAAAGTACGTC. It encodes CASSKSWRTAKYV.

This clonotype has at least ten counts. V usage is TRBV20-1 and J usage is TRBJ1-4; D is perhaps TRBD1 (6 bases). Germline V gene data show CDR1 as DFQATT and CDR2 as SNEGSKA (reference sequence). Trimming cost V 8 bases and J 8 bases, with 12 bases left between them. CDR3 size: 11 residues. CDR3 sequence reads: CSTGRSEKLFF. As DNA, the CDR3 is TGCAGTACAGGGAGGAGCGAAAAACTGTTTTTT.

The genes are TRBV19 and TRBJ1-5; D unclear. Germline CDR1 is LNHDA and CDR2 is SQIVND (reference sequence). The CDR3 is made up of 17 amino acids. The V end lost 0 bases, the J end lost 0 bases, and 12 bases lay between the germline ends. CDR3: CASSIDLVGDSNQPQHF. The CDR3 nucleotides are TGTGCCAGTAGTATAGATCTTGTCGGAGATAGCAATCAGCCCCAGCATTTT.

This clonotype was seen many times. V gene TRBV6-2 or TRBV6-3 combines with J gene TRBJ2-7; 8 bases match TRBD2. Germline V lookup: CDR1 MNHEY, CDR2 SVGEGT. This CDR3 contains 18 residues. Germline trimming cut 3 bases from V and 0 bases from J; bases unmatched to any gene: 13. Here the CDR3 reads CASSYRREEEIFSYEQYV. CDR3 DNA: TGTGCCAGCAGTTATCGGCGGGAGGAAGAGATTTTCTCCTACGAGCAGTACGTC.

The chain carries TRBV3-1 and TRBJ2-1, with TRBD2 matching over 7 bases. Per germline, CDR1 LGHDT and CDR2 YNNKEL (reference sequence). The CDR3 spans 14 residues. With V trimmed by 1 base and J by 14 bases, 11 bases remained unmatched. The DNA of the CDR3 is TGTGCCAGCAGCCAAGTCGGCGGGAGTGGGCTGAAGTTCTTC. It encodes CASSQVGGSGLKFF.

This clonotype is medium-sized. This rearrangement joins TRBV12-3 or TRBV12-4 to TRBJ2-6; TRBD1 or TRBD2 may be the D gene (5 bases each). The V end was cut by 4 bases, the J end by 1 base, with 8 bases between. This CDR3 has 15 amino acids. The CDR3 is CASSYRRSGANVLTF. For the CDR3, the DNA is TGTGCCAGCAGTTACAGGAGGTCTGGGGCCAACGTCCTGACTTTC.

The sample holds a few counts of this clonotype. The chain employs TRBV20-1 and TRBJ2-1; tentative D call: TRBD2 (6 bases). The ends were cut back, 1 base at V and 10 bases at J, with 20 bases in the middle. The CDR3 has 15 amino acids. CDR1 is DFQATT and CDR2 is SNEGSKA in the germline V gene (reference sequence). CDR3 nucleotides: TGCAGTGCTAGAGCGGTTAGCGGATTGTCGGGGGAGCAGTTCTTC. Protein: CSARAVSGLSGEQFF.

The chain recombines TRBV6-2 or TRBV6-3 with TRBJ2-1; TRBD2 agrees at 12 bases. The V gene's germline CDR1 is MNHEY and CDR2 SVGEGT. The CDR3 consists of 16 residues. Trimming at V came to 1 base and at J to 7 bases, leaving 5 bases not matched to a gene. The CDR3 DNA sequence: TGTGCCAGCAGTTACTTCATCACTAGCGGGAGGAATGAGCAGTTCTTC. Translated, it gives CASSYFITSGRNEQFF.